A selection of T cell receptor beta chains follows, all from one sample in a study of cytomegalovirus exposure and HLA in healthy donors. The protocol was immunoSEQ multiplex PCR, while the TCRdb copy is restricted to in-frame clones and leaves out a portion. The data show approximately 100,000 clones, 71% seen once. The material sequenced was PBMCs. Receptors were obtained from a female donor in good health and CMV-seronegative. CDR3s include the opening cysteine and the closing phenylalanine or tryptophan. The D gene is left open where the match is weak. The size of a clone is reported for some rows only, either as once, few or many, or as a class for expanded clones.

abundance: -
v_gene: TRBV6-6
d_gene: -
j_gene: TRBJ1-5
CDR3nt: TGTGCCAGCAGCCGAGTCGGGCCCCAGCATTTT
CDR3aa: CASSRVGPQHF

abundance: -
v_gene: TRBV9
d_gene: TRBD2
j_gene: TRBJ2-3
CDR3nt: TGTGCCAGCAGCGCTAGCGGGAGCGTTACAGATACGCAGTATTTT
CDR3aa: CASSASGSVTDTQYF

abundance: -
v_gene: TRBV10-2
d_gene: -
j_gene: TRBJ2-1
CDR3nt: TGCGCCAGCAGTCCGGGACTCCAGAATGAGCAGTTCTTC
CDR3aa: CASSPGLQNEQFF

abundance: -
v_gene: TRBV10-1
d_gene: -
j_gene: TRBJ1-1
CDR3nt: TGCGCCAGCAGTGGGAACAGAAACACTGAAGCTTTCTTT
CDR3aa: CASSGNRNTEAFF

abundance: -
v_gene: TRBV11-2
d_gene: TRBD1
j_gene: TRBJ2-7
CDR3nt: TGTGCCAGCAGGATGGGACAGGGGGCGAGCTACGAGCAGTACTTC
CDR3aa: CASRMGQGASYEQYF

abundance: -
v_gene: TRBV25-1
d_gene: -
j_gene: TRBJ1-2
CDR3nt: TGTGCCAGCAGTGAGTACTACATGGGTGGCTACACCTTC
CDR3aa: CASSEYYMGGYTF

abundance: -
v_gene: TRBV27
d_gene: TRBD2
j_gene: TRBJ2-1
CDR3nt: TGTGCCAGCAGTCTGCTCGGGGTAGCGGGTATAAATGAGCAGTTCTTC
CDR3aa: CASSLLGVAGINEQFF

abundance: few
v_gene: TRBV10-2
d_gene: TRBD2
j_gene: TRBJ2-1
CDR3nt: TGCGCCAGCAGTCGGACTAGCGGGAGTCAGTTCTTC
CDR3aa: CASSRTSGSQFF

abundance: -
v_gene: TRBV7-9
d_gene: -
j_gene: TRBJ2-5
CDR3nt: TGTGCCAGCAGCTTAGTGCGGGGAGAGACCCAGTACTTC
CDR3aa: CASSLVRGETQYF

abundance: -
v_gene: TRBV28
d_gene: -
j_gene: TRBJ2-7
CDR3nt: TGTGCCAGCCGCGGTAGAGGTGATGCTTACGAGCAGTACTTC
CDR3aa: CASRGRGDAYEQYF

abundance: -
v_gene: TRBV29-1
d_gene: TRBD2
j_gene: TRBJ2-3
CDR3nt: TGCAGCGTCCGCGGGACTAGCGGCAGCACAGATACGCAGTATTTT
CDR3aa: CSVRGTSGSTDTQYF

abundance: -
v_gene: TRBV28
d_gene: TRBD2
j_gene: TRBJ2-2
CDR3nt: TGTGCCAGCAGTTCCGGACTAGCGGGCCTCACCGGGGAGCTGTTTTTT
CDR3aa: CASSSGLAGLTGELFF

abundance: once
v_gene: TRBV6-6
d_gene: -
j_gene: TRBJ1-2
CDR3nt: TGTGCCAGCAGTTACTTCACAGAGACTAACTATGGCTACACCTTC
CDR3aa: CASSYFTETNYGYTF

abundance: -
v_gene: TRBV28
d_gene: -
j_gene: TRBJ2-3
CDR3nt: TGTGCCACCGCCAGAGAACTTAGACTTTCCGGGACAGATACGCAGTATTTT
CDR3aa: CATARELRLSGTDTQYF

abundance: -
v_gene: TRBV25-1
d_gene: TRBD1
j_gene: TRBJ1-1
CDR3nt: TGTGCCAGCAGCTTGCATAGGGGGACAGGGGTCACTGAAGCTTTCTTT
CDR3aa: CASSLHRGTGVTEAFF

abundance: -
v_gene: TRBV5-1
d_gene: -
j_gene: TRBJ2-5
CDR3nt: TGCGCCAGCAGCTTGGTGTCAGGGGCAGAGGAGACCCAGTACTTC
CDR3aa: CASSLVSGAEETQYF

abundance: -
v_gene: TRBV6-1
d_gene: TRBD1
j_gene: TRBJ1-2
CDR3nt: TGTGCCAGTAAGACAGGGGGTCGGGGGTATGGCTACACCTTC
CDR3aa: CASKTGGRGYGYTF

abundance: few
v_gene: TRBV6-1
d_gene: -
j_gene: TRBJ2-5
CDR3nt: -
CDR3aa: CASSSSGGWGETQYF

abundance: -
v_gene: TRBV14
d_gene: TRBD1
j_gene: TRBJ2-3
CDR3nt: TGTGCCAGCAGCCCCTGGGGGACAGGGGTTGCAGATACGCAGTATTTT
CDR3aa: CASSPWGTGVADTQYF

abundance: -
v_gene: TRBV18
d_gene: TRBD1
j_gene: TRBJ1-2
CDR3nt: TGTGCCAGCTCCCTACAGGGGGCGGTCGGAAATGGCTACACCTTC
CDR3aa: CASSLQGAVGNGYTF

abundance: -
v_gene: TRBV28
d_gene: -
j_gene: TRBJ2-3
CDR3nt: TGTGCCAGCAGTTTATTCGGGGGTGGGACAGATACGCAGTATTTT
CDR3aa: CASSLFGGGTDTQYF

abundance: -
v_gene: TRBV9
d_gene: TRBD2
j_gene: TRBJ2-1
CDR3nt: TGTGCCAGCAGCGGGGGACTAGCGGGAGGGTCCTACAATGAGCAGTTCTTC
CDR3aa: CASSGGLAGGSYNEQFF

abundance: -
v_gene: TRBV19
d_gene: -
j_gene: TRBJ1-5
CDR3nt: TGTGCCAGTAGTAAGAACAGACCCTTGTCGCCCCAGCATTTT
CDR3aa: CASSKNRPLSPQHF

abundance: -
v_gene: TRBV5-1
d_gene: -
j_gene: TRBJ1-1
CDR3nt: TGCGCCAGCAGACCGAGGATTTCGGGGACTGAAGCTTTCTTT
CDR3aa: CASRPRISGTEAFF

abundance: -
v_gene: TRBV7-8
d_gene: TRBD1
j_gene: TRBJ2-3
CDR3nt: TGTGCCAGCAGCTTAGGGACAGGGGGCTTCACAGATACGCAGTATTTT
CDR3aa: CASSLGTGGFTDTQYF

abundance: few
v_gene: TRBV28
d_gene: -
j_gene: TRBJ1-6
CDR3nt: TGTGCCAGCAGTTCACGGGGGGGAGTTAATTCACCCCTCCACTTT
CDR3aa: CASSSRGGVNSPLHF

abundance: -
v_gene: TRBV18
d_gene: TRBD2
j_gene: TRBJ2-5
CDR3nt: TGTGCCAGCTCACCAGACGGACTAGCGGGAGAGACCCAGTACTTC
CDR3aa: CASSPDGLAGETQYF

abundance: -
v_gene: TRBV27
d_gene: -
j_gene: TRBJ1-3
CDR3nt: TGTGCCAGCCGGGGAGGTTCTGGAAACACCATATATTTT
CDR3aa: CASRGGSGNTIYF

abundance: -
v_gene: TRBV28
d_gene: TRBD2
j_gene: TRBJ2-1
CDR3nt: TGTGCCAGCAATGGACTAGCGGGAGAGGGCTCCTACAATGAGCAGTTCTTC
CDR3aa: CASNGLAGEGSYNEQFF

abundance: -
v_gene: TRBV7-9
d_gene: TRBD1
j_gene: TRBJ2-1
CDR3nt: TGTGCCAGCAGCTTATTTGGGACAGGGAGGTACAATGAGCAGTTCTTC
CDR3aa: CASSLFGTGRYNEQFF

abundance: -
v_gene: TRBV5-5
d_gene: TRBD1
j_gene: TRBJ1-2
CDR3nt: TGTGCCAGCAGCCCTCACCTCAAGGACAGGGGCCTTCACTATGGCTACACCTTC
CDR3aa: CASSPHLKDRGLHYGYTF

abundance: -
v_gene: TRBV7-7
d_gene: TRBD2
j_gene: TRBJ2-2
CDR3nt: TGTGCTAGCAGCACACGGACTAGCGGGGGGACAAACACCGGGGAGCTGTTTTTT
CDR3aa: CASSTRTSGGTNTGELFF

abundance: -
v_gene: TRBV5-6
d_gene: -
j_gene: TRBJ2-2
CDR3nt: TGTGCCAGCAGCTTGAGCGGGCCCGGGGAGCTGTTTTTT
CDR3aa: CASSLSGPGELFF

abundance: -
v_gene: TRBV12-5
d_gene: TRBD2
j_gene: TRBJ2-1
CDR3nt: TGTGCTAGTGGTTTGGCCCCCGGGACTAGCAATGAGCAGTTCTTC
CDR3aa: CASGLAPGTSNEQFF

abundance: once
v_gene: TRBV28
d_gene: TRBD2
j_gene: TRBJ2-2
CDR3nt: TGTGCCGGGGGGGTGCTGGGAGGCACCGGGGAGCTGTTTTTT
CDR3aa: CAGGVLGGTGELFF

abundance: -
v_gene: TRBV6-1
d_gene: TRBD2
j_gene: TRBJ2-7
CDR3nt: TGTGCCAGCAGTTCACTAGCGGGAGTCTCCGAGCAGTACTTC
CDR3aa: CASSSLAGVSEQYF

abundance: -
v_gene: TRBV7-3
d_gene: TRBD1
j_gene: TRBJ1-5
CDR3nt: TGTGCCAGCAGCTCAGAGAGGAGGACAGGCAACTACCGACTTAGCAATCAGCCCCAGCATTTT
CDR3aa: CASSSERRTGNYRLSNQPQHF

abundance: -
v_gene: TRBV19
d_gene: TRBD2
j_gene: TRBJ2-1
CDR3nt: TGTGCCAGTAGTATTGCTAGCGGGAGAATGTGGCATGAGCAGTTCTTC
CDR3aa: CASSIASGRMWHEQFF

abundance: -
v_gene: TRBV13
d_gene: -
j_gene: TRBJ1-1
CDR3nt: TGTGCCAGCAGCTTGGCGGGGACTGAAGCTTTCTTT
CDR3aa: CASSLAGTEAFF

abundance: -
v_gene: TRBV7-6
d_gene: TRBD1
j_gene: TRBJ2-7
CDR3nt: TGTGCCAGCAGCTTAGCCGGGACAGCTCAATACGAGCAGTACTTC
CDR3aa: CASSLAGTAQYEQYF

abundance: -
v_gene: TRBV28
d_gene: TRBD1
j_gene: TRBJ2-7
CDR3nt: TGTGCCAGCAGTCTGAGACAGGGGGCCTACGAGCAGTACTTC
CDR3aa: CASSLRQGAYEQYF

abundance: -
v_gene: TRBV6-4
d_gene: TRBD1
j_gene: TRBJ2-7
CDR3nt: TGTGCCAGCAGTGACTCAGTTCTCCCCACAGGGGGCCCCTACGGGCAGTACTTC
CDR3aa: CASSDSVLPTGGPYGQYF

abundance: -
v_gene: TRBV19
d_gene: -
j_gene: TRBJ1-1
CDR3nt: TGTGCCAGTAACTCCAACACTGAAGCTTTCTTT
CDR3aa: CASNSNTEAFF

abundance: -
v_gene: TRBV19
d_gene: TRBD1
j_gene: TRBJ1-2
CDR3nt: TGTGCCATTAATACAGGGGGCCACTATGGCTACACCTTC
CDR3aa: CAINTGGHYGYTF

abundance: once
v_gene: TRBV4-3
d_gene: TRBD2
j_gene: TRBJ2-2
CDR3nt: TGCGCCAGCAGCCAGAACCTAGCGGGCAAAACCGGGGAGCTGTTTTTT
CDR3aa: CASSQNLAGKTGELFF

abundance: -
v_gene: TRBV25-1
d_gene: -
j_gene: TRBJ2-7
CDR3nt: TGTGCCAGCAGTGAACTTAACAGGCGTGGCCGCTACGAGCAGTACTTC
CDR3aa: CASSELNRRGRYEQYF

abundance: -
v_gene: TRBV18
d_gene: -
j_gene: TRBJ1-3
CDR3nt: TGTGCCAGCTCACCACCCGTCAGGGGAAACACCATATATTTT
CDR3aa: CASSPPVRGNTIYF

abundance: few
v_gene: TRBV5-1
d_gene: TRBD2
j_gene: TRBJ2-3
CDR3nt: TGCGCCAGCAGCACTCTAGGTGGCGGGAGTTCAGATACGCAGTATTTT
CDR3aa: CASSTLGGGSSDTQYF

abundance: -
v_gene: TRBV27
d_gene: TRBD1
j_gene: TRBJ2-5
CDR3nt: TGTGCCAGCAGTCCGCAGGGGGCAGAGACCCAGTACTTC
CDR3aa: CASSPQGAETQYF

abundance: few
v_gene: TRBV6-1
d_gene: -
j_gene: TRBJ1-1
CDR3nt: TGTGCCACCTTGGGGGGATTGACTGAAGCTTTCTTT
CDR3aa: CATLGGLTEAFF